This TCR beta chain was identified in a study of blood T cell repertoires in COVID-19. Libraries were prepared by immunoSEQ multiplex PCR; TCRdb keeps only in-frame clonotypes and omits some of them. In the table there are over 200,000 clones, roughly 90% of which are singletons. Ten or more counts support this clone. Germline lookup yields CDR1 MNHEY and CDR2 SMNVEV (reference sequence). Trimming removed 6 bases from V and 7 bases from J, with 13 bases in between. The CDR3 extends over 14 amino acids. Sequencing was done on a sample of peripheral blood. The rearrangement links TRBV27 to TRBJ1-6; weak D call: TRBD1 (6 bases). The receptor's source is a woman between 35 and 50 years old with acute or convalescent COVID-19. The CDR3 here is CASRLGHSNSPLHF. CDR3 in DNA: TGTGCCAGCAGATTGGGACATAGCAATTCACCCCTCCACTTT.